This TCR beta chain is drawn from a study of shared clonotypes between healthy human individuals. TCRdb's copy holds only in-frame clones and misses some; the assay was immunoSEQ multiplex PCR. The data hold millions of clones, with approximately 94% observed a single time. The V gene lost 6 bases and the J gene lost 5 bases, with 8 bases spanning the gap. There are 12 residues in the CDR3. CDR1 and CDR2 (germline): MNHEY, SVGAGI. This TCR derives from a young man in good health. The chain has TRBV6-5 and TRBJ1-3; TRBD1 is a possible D gene (6 bases). The specimen was naive CD4+ T cells sorted from blood. The subset was: CD45RA+ positively selected. The CDR3 reads CASRTGRNTIYF. The CDR3 DNA follows: TGTGCCAGCAGGACAGGAAGAAACACCATATATTTT.